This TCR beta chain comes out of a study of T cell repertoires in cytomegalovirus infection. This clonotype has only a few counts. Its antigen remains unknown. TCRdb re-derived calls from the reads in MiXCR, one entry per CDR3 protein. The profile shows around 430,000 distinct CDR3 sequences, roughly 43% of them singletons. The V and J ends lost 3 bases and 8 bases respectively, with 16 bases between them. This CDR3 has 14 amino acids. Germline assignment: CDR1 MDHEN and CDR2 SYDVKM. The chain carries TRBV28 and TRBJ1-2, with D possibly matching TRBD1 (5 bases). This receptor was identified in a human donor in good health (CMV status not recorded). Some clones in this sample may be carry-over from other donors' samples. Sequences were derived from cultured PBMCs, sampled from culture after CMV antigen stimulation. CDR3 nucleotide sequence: TGTGCCAGCAGTTTTGGGAGGGGACGGGGAGGCTACACCTTC. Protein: CASSFGRGRGGYTF.